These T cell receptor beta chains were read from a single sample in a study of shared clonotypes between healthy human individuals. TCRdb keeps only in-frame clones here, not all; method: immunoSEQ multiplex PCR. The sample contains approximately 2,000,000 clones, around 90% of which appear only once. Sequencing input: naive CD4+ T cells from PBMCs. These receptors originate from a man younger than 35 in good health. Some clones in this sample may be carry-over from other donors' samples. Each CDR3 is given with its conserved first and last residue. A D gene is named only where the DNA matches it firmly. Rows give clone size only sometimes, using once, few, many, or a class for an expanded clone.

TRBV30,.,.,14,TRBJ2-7,CAWSVGGTSYEQYF,TGTGCCTGGAGTGTAGGAGGGACATCCTACGAGCAGTACTTC
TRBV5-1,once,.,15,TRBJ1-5,CASSLGWRFFQPQHF,TGCGCCAGCAGCTTAGGGTGGCGTTTCTTTCAGCCCCAGCATTTT
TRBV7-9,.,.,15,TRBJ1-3,CASSFDGNSGNTIYF,TGTGCCAGCAGCTTCGACGGGAATTCTGGAAACACCATATATTTT
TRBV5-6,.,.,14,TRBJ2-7,CASTPHGGSYEQYF,TGTGCCAGCACCCCACACGGGGGCTCCTACGAGCAGTACTTC
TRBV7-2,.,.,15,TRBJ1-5,CASSLGRRFNQPQHF,TGTGCCAGCAGCTTAGGGAGGCGTTTCAATCAGCCCCAGCATTTT
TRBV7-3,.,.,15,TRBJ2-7,CASSQGGTNAYEQYF,TGTGCCAGCAGCCAGGGGGGGACAAATGCCTACGAGCAGTACTTC
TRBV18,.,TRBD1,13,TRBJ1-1,CASSEGGGTEAFF,TGTGCCAGCTCCGAAGGGGGCGGCACTGAAGCTTTCTTT
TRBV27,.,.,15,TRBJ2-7,CASSYHGGSSYEQYF,TGTGCCAGCAGCTACCACGGGGGAAGCTCCTACGAGCAGTACTTC
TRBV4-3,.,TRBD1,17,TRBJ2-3,CASSQDRRDRGADTQYF,TGCGCCAGCAGCCAAGATCGCCGGGACAGGGGAGCAGATACGCAGTATTTT
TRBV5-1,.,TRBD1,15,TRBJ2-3,CASSLAKGAADTQYF,TGCGCCAGCAGCTTGGCCAAGGGGGCGGCAGATACGCAGTATTTT
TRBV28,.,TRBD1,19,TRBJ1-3,CASRPPGGRQGKSGNTIYF,TGTGCCAGCAGACCACCAGGGGGGAGACAGGGGAAATCTGGAAACACCATATATTTT
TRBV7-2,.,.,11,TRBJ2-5,CASSLAQTQYF,TGTGCCAGCAGCTTAGCGCAGACCCAGTACTTC
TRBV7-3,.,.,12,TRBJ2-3,CASSQPSLPQYF,TGTGCCAGCAGCCAACCGTCCTTACCGCAGTATTTT
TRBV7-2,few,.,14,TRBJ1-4,CASSPGVTNEKLFF,TGTGCCAGCAGCCCGGGTGTAACTAATGAAAAACTGTTTTTT
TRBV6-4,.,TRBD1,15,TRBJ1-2,CASSDGGQGGYGYTF,TGTGCCAGCAGTGACGGAGGACAGGGGGGCTATGGCTACACCTTC
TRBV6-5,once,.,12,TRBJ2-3,CASSPSTDTQYF,TGTGCCAGCAGCCCGAGTACAGATACGCAGTATTTT
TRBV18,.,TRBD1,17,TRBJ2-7,CASSPFRSDRGSYEQYF,TGTGCCAGCTCACCATTTAGATCGGACAGGGGGTCCTACGAGCAGTACTTC
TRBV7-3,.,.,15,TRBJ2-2,CASSLGLPNTGELFF,TGTGCCAGCAGCTTGGGGCTACCGAACACCGGGGAGCTGTTTTTT
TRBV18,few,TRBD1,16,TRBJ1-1,CASSQQTGTGGTEAFF,TGTGCCAGCTCACAACAGACCGGGACAGGGGGGACTGAAGCTTTCTTT
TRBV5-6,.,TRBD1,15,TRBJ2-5,CASSWTGGAGETQYF,TGTGCCAGCAGCTGGACAGGGGGCGCGGGAGAGACCCAGTACTTC
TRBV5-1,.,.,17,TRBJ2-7,CASSLAIVAGDNYEQYF,TGCGCCAGCAGCTTGGCCATCGTGGCAGGGGATAACTACGAGCAGTACTTC
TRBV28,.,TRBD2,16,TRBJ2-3,CASIPPGTSGTDTQYF,TGTGCCAGCATCCCTCCCGGGACTAGCGGGACAGATACGCAGTATTTT
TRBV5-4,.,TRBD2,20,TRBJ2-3,CASSPPVGSGRRGATDTQYF,TGTGCCAGCAGCCCCCCAGTCGGCAGCGGGAGGCGCGGGGCCACAGATACGCAGTATTTT
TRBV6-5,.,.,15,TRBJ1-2,CASSYELRGLGGYTF,TGTGCCAGCAGTTACGAACTCCGGGGCCTAGGGGGCTACACCTTC
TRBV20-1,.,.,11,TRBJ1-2,CSAGTVPPYTF,TGCAGCGCCGGGACCGTCCCACCTTACACCTTC
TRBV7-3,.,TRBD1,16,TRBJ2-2,CASSPVPGQRTGELFF,TGTGCCAGCAGCCCCGTCCCGGGACAGAGGACCGGGGAGCTGTTTTTT
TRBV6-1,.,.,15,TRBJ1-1,CASSEVRGLRTEAFF,TGTGCCAGCAGTGAAGTCAGGGGTTTGAGGACTGAAGCTTTCTTT
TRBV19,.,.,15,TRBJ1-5,CASSRQDRGDQPQHF,TGTGCCAGTAGTAGACAGGACAGAGGGGATCAGCCCCAGCATTTT
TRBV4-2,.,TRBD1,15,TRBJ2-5,CASSQGDRVQETQYF,TGTGCCAGCAGCCAAGGGGACAGGGTTCAAGAGACCCAGTACTTC
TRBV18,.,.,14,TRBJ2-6,CASSGGPGANVLTF,TGTGCCAGCTCCGGGGGCCCCGGGGCCAACGTCCTGACTTTC
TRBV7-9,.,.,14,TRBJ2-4,CASSLDTGWNIQYF,TGTGCCAGCAGCTTGGATACAGGGTGGAACATTCAGTACTTC
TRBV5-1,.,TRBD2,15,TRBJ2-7,CASSPGGQNLYEQYF,TGCGCCAGCAGCCCGGGAGGGCAGAATCTCTACGAGCAGTACTTC
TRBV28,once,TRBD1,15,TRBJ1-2,CAIRRRDREMDGYTF,TGTGCCATCAGAAGGCGGGACAGGGAGATGGATGGCTACACCTTC
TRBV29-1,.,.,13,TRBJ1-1,CSVQSGGNTEAFF,TGCAGCGTCCAAAGTGGAGGGAACACTGAAGCTTTCTTT
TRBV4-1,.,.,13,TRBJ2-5,CASSQASRETQYF,TGCGCCAGCAGCCAGGCAAGTCGGGAGACCCAGTACTTC
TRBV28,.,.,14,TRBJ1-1,CASSLGGMNTEAFF,TGTGCCAGCAGTTTGGGGGGAATGAACACTGAAGCTTTCTTT
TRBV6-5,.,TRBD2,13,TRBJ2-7,CASAGTSAYEQYF,TGTGCCAGCGCCGGGACTAGCGCTTACGAGCAGTACTTC
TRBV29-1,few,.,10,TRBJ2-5,CSVERETQYF,TGCAGCGTTGAAAGAGAGACCCAGTACTTC
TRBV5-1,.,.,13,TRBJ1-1,CASSYVQGPEAFF,TGCGCCAGCAGTTATGTCCAGGGGCCTGAAGCTTTCTTT
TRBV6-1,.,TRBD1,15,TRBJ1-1,CASSTFGTGVSEAFF,TGTGCCAGCAGTACCTTCGGGACAGGGGTTTCTGAAGCTTTCTTT
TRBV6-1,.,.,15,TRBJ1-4,CASSRLGGANEKLFF,TGTGCCAGCAGTAGGCTCGGGGGGGCTAATGAAAAACTGTTTTTT
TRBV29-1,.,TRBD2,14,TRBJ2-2,CSDSSGRRFGELFF,TGCAGCGATAGTAGCGGGAGGAGGTTCGGGGAGCTGTTTTTT
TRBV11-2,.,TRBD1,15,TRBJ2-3,CASSLEGQSTDTQYF,TGTGCCAGCAGCTTAGAGGGACAGAGCACAGATACGCAGTATTTT
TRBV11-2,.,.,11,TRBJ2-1,CASSLYGEQFF,TGTGCCAGCAGCTTATATGGTGAGCAGTTCTTC
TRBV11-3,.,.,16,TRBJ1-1,CASSHRGQGRNTEAFF,TGTGCCAGCAGCCATAGGGGACAAGGGCGTAACACTGAAGCTTTCTTT
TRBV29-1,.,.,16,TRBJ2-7,CSVEDRRSTGAYEQYF,TGCAGCGTTGAAGATCGAAGGTCCACGGGGGCCTACGAGCAGTACTTC